These 5 T cell receptor beta chains were sequenced from one sample in a study of blood T cell repertoires in COVID-19. The assay was immunoSEQ multiplex PCR, and TCRdb's table has in-frame clones only and misses some. Among some 80,000 clones, 70% to 90% were seen once, and the ten largest hold roughly 11%. The sequenced sample was peripheral blood. These receptors all come from a man in his 60s with COVID-19, enrolled during active disease.

This clone was counted a single time. This chain joins TRBV6-5 and TRBJ1-5, with D unclear. The CDR3 loop spans 13 amino acids. The germline CDR1 and CDR2 sequences are MNHEY and SVGAGI. Trimming shortened V by 3 bases and J by 4 bases, and 7 bases separated the two germline ends. The CDR3 nucleotides read TGTGCCAGCAGTTATTGGCAGAATCAGCCCCAGCATTTT. It codes for CASSYWQNQPQHF.

The chain carries TRBV23-1 and TRBJ1-1; 7 positions agree with TRBD1. TRBV23-1 carries the ORF label, with uncertain function. This CDR3 is built from 15 residues. V trimming: 3 bases; J trimming: 4 bases; junction bases outside the gene matches: 8. The CDR3 loop reads CASSHRQGAGTEAFF. CDR3 nucleotides: TGCGCCAGCAGTCATCGACAGGGAGCGGGCACTGAAGCTTTCTTT.

The chain couples TRBV7-3 to TRBJ2-3; D is possibly TRBD1 (6 bases). This CDR3 spans 15 amino acids. Trimming took off 0 bases at V and 3 bases at J, with 10 bases between the two ends. Germline CDR1 and CDR2: SGHTA and FQGTGA. Here the CDR3 reads CASSLTPGVTDTQYF. The CDR3 DNA follows: TGTGCCAGCAGCTTAACCCCAGGGGTAACAGATACGCAGTATTTT.

This clone came up once. The chain uses TRBV21-1 and TRBJ1-1. TRBV21-1 is designated a pseudogene. The CDR3 contains 15 residues. The CDR3 DNA follows: TGTGCCAGCATCCTTGGGACTCCTTCACGGGCTGAAGCTTTCTTT. It is translated as CASILGTPSRAEAFF.

This chain links TRBV29-1 with TRBJ1-6, with 7 bases that match TRBD1. The CDR3 sequence is 13 residues long. Germline-derived CDR1 and CDR2 are SQVTM and ANQGSEA. Germline trimming cut 5 bases from V and 9 bases from J; bases unmatched to any gene: 7. The CDR3 DNA follows: TGCAGCGTTACGACAGGGCAAGGTTCACCCCTCCACTTT. Protein sequence: CSVTTGQGSPLHF.